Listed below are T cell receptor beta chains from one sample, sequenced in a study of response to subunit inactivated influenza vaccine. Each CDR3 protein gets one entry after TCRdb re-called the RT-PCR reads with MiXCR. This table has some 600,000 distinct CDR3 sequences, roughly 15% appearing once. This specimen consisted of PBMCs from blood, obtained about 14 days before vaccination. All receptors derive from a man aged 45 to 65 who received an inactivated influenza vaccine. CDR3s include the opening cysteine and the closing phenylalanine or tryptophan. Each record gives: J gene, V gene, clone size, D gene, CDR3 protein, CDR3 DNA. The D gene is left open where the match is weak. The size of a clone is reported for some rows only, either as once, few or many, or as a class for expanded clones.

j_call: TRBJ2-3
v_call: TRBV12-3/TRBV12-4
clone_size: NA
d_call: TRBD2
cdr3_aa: CASSIGLGSTDTQYF
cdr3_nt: TGTGCCAGCAGTATCGGACTAGGGAGCACAGATACGCAGTATTTT

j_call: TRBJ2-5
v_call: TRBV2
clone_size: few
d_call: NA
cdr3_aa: CASSERRRALGETQYF
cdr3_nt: TGTGCCAGCAGTGAAAGGAGACGGGCCCTTGGGGAGACCCAGTACTTC

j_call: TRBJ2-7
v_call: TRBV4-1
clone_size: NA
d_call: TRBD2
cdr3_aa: CASSQDGSGRATEQYF
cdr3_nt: TGCGCCAGCAGCCAAGATGGTAGCGGGAGGGCCACCGAGCAGTACTTC

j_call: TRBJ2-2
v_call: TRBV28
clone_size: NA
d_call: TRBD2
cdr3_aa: CASSLAGGPRNGELFF
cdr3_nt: TGTGCCAGCAGTTTGGCGGGGGGGCCGAGAAACGGGGAGCTGTTTTTT

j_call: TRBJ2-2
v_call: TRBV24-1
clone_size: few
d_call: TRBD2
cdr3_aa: CATSKEAGVTGELFF
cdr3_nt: TGTGCCACCAGCAAAGAAGCGGGAGTTACCGGGGAGCTGTTTTTT

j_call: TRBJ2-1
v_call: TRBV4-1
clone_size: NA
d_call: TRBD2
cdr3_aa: CASGQGRAGDYNEQFF
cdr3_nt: TGCGCCAGCGGCCAAGGTCGAGCGGGGGATTACAATGAGCAGTTCTTC

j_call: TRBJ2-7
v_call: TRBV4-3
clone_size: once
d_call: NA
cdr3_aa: CASSQSYVFDEQYF
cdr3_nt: TGCGCCAGCAGCCAAAGTTATGTGTTCGACGAGCAGTACTTC

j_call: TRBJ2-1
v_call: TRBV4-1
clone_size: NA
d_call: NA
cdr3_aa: CASSQTQGPVDEQFF
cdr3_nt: TGCGCCAGCAGCCAGACGCAGGGACCCGTCGATGAGCAGTTCTTC

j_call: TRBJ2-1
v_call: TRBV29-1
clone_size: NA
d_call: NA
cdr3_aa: CTSELNSYNEQFF
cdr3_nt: TGCACCTCGGAGCTGAACTCCTACAATGAGCAGTTCTTC

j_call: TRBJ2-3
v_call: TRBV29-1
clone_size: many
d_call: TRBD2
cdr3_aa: CSVERLAGDTQYF
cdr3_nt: TGCAGCGTTGAACGTCTAGCGGGAGATACGCAGTATTTT

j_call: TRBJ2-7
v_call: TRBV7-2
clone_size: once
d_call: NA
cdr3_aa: CASSPGRVENYEQYF
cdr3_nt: TGTGCCAGCAGCCCAGGCAGGGTGGAAAACTACGAGCAGTACTTC

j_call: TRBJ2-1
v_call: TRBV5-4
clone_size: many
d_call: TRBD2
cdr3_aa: CASTIKGLAGADEQFF
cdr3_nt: TGTGCCAGCACCATCAAAGGTCTAGCGGGAGCCGATGAGCAGTTCTTC

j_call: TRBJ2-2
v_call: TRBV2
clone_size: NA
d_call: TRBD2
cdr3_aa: CASKGLASNTGELFF
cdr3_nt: TGTGCCAGCAAGGGACTAGCGTCGAACACCGGGGAGCTGTTTTTT

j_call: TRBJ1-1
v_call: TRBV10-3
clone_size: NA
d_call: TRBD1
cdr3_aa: CAIRQGSDTEAFF
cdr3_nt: TGTGCCATAAGACAGGGTTCAGACACTGAAGCTTTCTTT

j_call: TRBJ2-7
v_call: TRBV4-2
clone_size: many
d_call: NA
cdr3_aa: CASSQDPTIPAPYYEQYF
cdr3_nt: TGTGCCAGCAGCCAAGACCCGACCATTCCAGCGCCATACTACGAGCAGTACTTC

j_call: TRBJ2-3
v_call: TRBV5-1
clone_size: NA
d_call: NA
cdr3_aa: CASSLGGKLADTQYF
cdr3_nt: TGCGCCAGCAGCTTGGGCGGGAAACTAGCTGATACGCAGTATTTT

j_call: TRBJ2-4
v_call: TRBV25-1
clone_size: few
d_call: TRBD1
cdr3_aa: CASSDTRDSRRKNIQYF
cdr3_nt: TGTGCCAGCAGTGATACCCGGGACAGCAGACGGAAAAACATTCAGTACTTC

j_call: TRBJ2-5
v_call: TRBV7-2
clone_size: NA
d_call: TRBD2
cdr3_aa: CASSLTRGWAGESTQYF
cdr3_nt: TGTGCCAGCAGCTTAACCCGGGGTTGGGCGGGAGAGTCGACCCAGTACTTC

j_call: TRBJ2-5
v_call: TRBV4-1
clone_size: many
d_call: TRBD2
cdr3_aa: CASSSPGTSGETQYF
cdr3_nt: TGCGCCAGCAGCTCCCCCGGGACTAGCGGGGAGACCCAGTACTTC

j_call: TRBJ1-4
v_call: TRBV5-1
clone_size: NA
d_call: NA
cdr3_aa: CASSQQGRSEKLFF
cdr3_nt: TGCGCCAGCAGCCAACAGGGAAGGTCTGAAAAACTGTTTTTT

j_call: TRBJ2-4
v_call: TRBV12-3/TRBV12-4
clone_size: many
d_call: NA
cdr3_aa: CASSLVAGTKNIQYF
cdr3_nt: TGTGCCAGCAGTTTAGTGGCAGGGACCAAAAACATTCAGTACTTC

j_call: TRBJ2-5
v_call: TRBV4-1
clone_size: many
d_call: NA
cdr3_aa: CASSQEVEETQYF
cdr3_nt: TGCGCCAGCAGCCAAGAAGTCGAAGAGACCCAGTACTTC

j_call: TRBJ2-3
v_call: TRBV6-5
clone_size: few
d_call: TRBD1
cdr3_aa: CASSFGTVLSTDTQYF
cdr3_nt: TGTGCCAGCAGTTTCGGGACAGTCCTTAGCACAGATACGCAGTATTTT

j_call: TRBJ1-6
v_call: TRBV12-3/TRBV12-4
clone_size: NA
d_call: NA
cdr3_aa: CASSPGIGVSTSPLHF
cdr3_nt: TGTGCCAGCAGCCCGGGTATAGGGGTCTCCACTTCACCCCTCCACTTT

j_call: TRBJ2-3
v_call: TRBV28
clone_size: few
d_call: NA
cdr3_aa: CACSKGVLIDTQYF
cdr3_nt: TGTGCCTGCAGCAAGGGTGTTCTAATAGATACGCAGTATTTT

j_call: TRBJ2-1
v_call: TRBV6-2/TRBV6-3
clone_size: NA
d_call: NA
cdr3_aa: CASSYSAGTTLYNEQFF
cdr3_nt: TGTGCCAGCAGTTACTCCGCCGGGACCACACTTTACAATGAGCAGTTCTTC

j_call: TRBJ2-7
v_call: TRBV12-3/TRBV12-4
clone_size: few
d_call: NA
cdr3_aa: CASSLSRGSNEQYF
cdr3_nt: TGTGCCAGCAGTTTAAGTAGGGGGTCAAACGAGCAGTACTTC

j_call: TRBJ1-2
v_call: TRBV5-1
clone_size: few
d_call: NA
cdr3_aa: CASSSTADGYTF
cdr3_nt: TGCGCCAGCAGCTCCACGGCGGATGGCTACACCTTC

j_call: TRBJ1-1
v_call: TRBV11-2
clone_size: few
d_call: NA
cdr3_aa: CASSFLDGKAFF
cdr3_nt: TGTGCCAGCAGCTTTTTGGACGGGAAGGCTTTCTTT

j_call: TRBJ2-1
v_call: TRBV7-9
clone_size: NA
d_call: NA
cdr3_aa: CASSLSIGYNEQFF
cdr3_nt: TGTGCCAGCAGCTTATCAATTGGGTACAATGAGCAGTTCTTC

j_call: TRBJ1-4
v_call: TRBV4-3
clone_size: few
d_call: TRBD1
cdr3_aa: CASKIQGAGEKLFF
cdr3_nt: TGCGCCAGCAAAATACAGGGGGCAGGCGAAAAACTGTTTTTT

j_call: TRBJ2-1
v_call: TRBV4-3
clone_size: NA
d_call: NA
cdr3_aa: CASSQALGREIYNEQFF
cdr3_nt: TGCGCCAGCAGCCAAGCTTTAGGCAGGGAGATTTACAATGAGCAGTTCTTC

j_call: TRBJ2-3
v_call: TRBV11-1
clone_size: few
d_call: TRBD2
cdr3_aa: CASSGATSGSTDTQYF
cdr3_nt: TGTGCCAGCAGCGGTGCGACTAGCGGAAGCACAGATACGCAGTATTTT

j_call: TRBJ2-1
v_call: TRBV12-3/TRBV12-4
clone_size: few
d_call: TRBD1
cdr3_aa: CASSLGQFNEQFF
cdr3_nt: TGTGCCAGCAGTTTGGGACAGTTCAATGAGCAGTTCTTC

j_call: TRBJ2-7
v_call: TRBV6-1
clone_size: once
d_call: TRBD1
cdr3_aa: CASSDSWTGTYEQYF
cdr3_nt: TGTGCCAGCAGTGATTCTTGGACAGGGACCTACGAGCAGTACTTC

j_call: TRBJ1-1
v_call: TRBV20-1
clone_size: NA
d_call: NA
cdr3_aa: CSARLGGVWTEAFF
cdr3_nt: TGCAGTGCTAGGTTGGGGGGCGTTTGGACTGAAGCTTTCTTT

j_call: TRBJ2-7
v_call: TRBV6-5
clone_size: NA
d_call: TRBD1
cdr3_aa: CASSYEDRGAYEQYF
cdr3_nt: TGTGCCAGCAGTTACGAGGACAGGGGAGCCTACGAGCAGTACTTC

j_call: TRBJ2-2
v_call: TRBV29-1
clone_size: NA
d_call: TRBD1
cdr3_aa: CSVKKGQGVDTGELFF
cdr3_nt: TGCAGCGTTAAGAAGGGACAGGGTGTGGACACCGGGGAGCTGTTTTTT

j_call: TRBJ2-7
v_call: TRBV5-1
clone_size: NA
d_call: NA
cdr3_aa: CASSDRTGEQYF
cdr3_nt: TGCGCCAGCAGCGACCGGACGGGCGAGCAGTACTTC

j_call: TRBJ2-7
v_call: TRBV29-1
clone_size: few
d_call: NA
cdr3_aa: CSVMRDTADEQYF
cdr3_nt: TGCAGCGTTATGCGGGACACCGCCGACGAGCAGTACTTC

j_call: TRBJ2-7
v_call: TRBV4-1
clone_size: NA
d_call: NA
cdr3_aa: CASSRGGGGTSYEQYF
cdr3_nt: TGCGCCAGCAGCCGAGGGGGCGGGGGCACCTCCTACGAGCAGTACTTC